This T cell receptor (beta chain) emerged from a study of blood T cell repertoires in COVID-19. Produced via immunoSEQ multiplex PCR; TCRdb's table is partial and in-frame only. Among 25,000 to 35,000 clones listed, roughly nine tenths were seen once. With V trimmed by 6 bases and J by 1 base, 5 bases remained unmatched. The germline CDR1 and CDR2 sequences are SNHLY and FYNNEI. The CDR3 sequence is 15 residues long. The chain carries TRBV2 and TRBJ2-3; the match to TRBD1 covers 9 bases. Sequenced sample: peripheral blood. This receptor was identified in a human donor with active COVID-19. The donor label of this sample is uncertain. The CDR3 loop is CASRRRTGGTDTQYF. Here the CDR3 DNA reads TGTGCCAGCAGGAGGCGGACAGGGGGCACAGATACGCAGTATTTT. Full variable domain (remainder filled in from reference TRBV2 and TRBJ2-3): EPEVTQTPSHQVTQMGQEVILRCVPISNHLYFYWYRQILGQKVEFLVSFYNNEISEKSEIFDDQFSVERPDGSNFTLKIRSTKLEDSAMYFCASRRRTGGTDTQYFGPGTRLTVL.